A selection of T cell receptor beta chains follows, all from one sample in a study of T cells in Graves' hyperthyroidism and ophthalmopathy. From the multiplex PCR reads, TCRdb called clonotypes with MiXCR, one entry per CDR3 protein. In the table there are approximately 630,000 distinct CDR3 sequences, roughly 15% of which are singletons. Sequenced material: blood. The receptors originated from a woman aged 25-40 years with Graves' hyperthyroidism. CDR3s include the opening cysteine and the closing phenylalanine or tryptophan. D genes are given only for firm matches. The size entry is marked missing in some rows and otherwise reads once, few, many or a size class.

CASSRLAGYADTQYF | TGTGCCAGCAGCAGACTAGCGGGATATGCAGATACGCAGTATTTT | TRBD2 | TRBJ2-3 | - | TRBV5-6
CASSQGQGYTGELFF | TGTGCCAGCAGCCAGGGACAGGGCTACACCGGGGAGCTGTTTTTT | TRBD1 | TRBJ2-2 | many | TRBV3-1
CASSATGGSYQPQHF | TGCGCCAGCAGCGCCACAGGGGGCAGCTATCAGCCCCAGCATTTT | TRBD1 | TRBJ1-5 | many | TRBV5-1
CSATGTAGDTQYF | TGCAGCGCCACCGGGACAGCGGGGGATACGCAGTATTTT | - | TRBJ2-3 | - | TRBV29-1
CSASRGDTLYEQYF | TGCAGTGCTAGTCGGGGGGATACGCTCTACGAGCAGTACTTC | TRBD2 | TRBJ2-7 | many | TRBV20-1
CASTEEGDPQYF | TGTGCCAGCACCGAGGAGGGGGACCCCCAGTATTTT | - | TRBJ2-3 | many | TRBV7-9
CASSINLKGLAFF | TGTGCCAGCAGCATCAACCTCAAGGGTCTCGCTTTCTTT | - | TRBJ1-1 | few | TRBV28
CASSSRALISGNTIYF | TGTGCCAGCAGCTCACGGGCCCTTATCTCTGGAAACACCATATATTTT | - | TRBJ1-3 | - | TRBV9
CASTAGNTIYF | TGTGCCTCCACCGCCGGAAACACCATATATTTT | - | TRBJ1-3 | - | TRBV2
CASSRYGRQGARGANVLTF | TGTGCCAGTAGTCGATATGGACGACAGGGGGCGAGAGGGGCCAACGTCCTGACTTTC | TRBD1 | TRBJ2-6 | once | TRBV19
CASSPPGGASYEQYF | TGTGCCAGCAGTCCCCCCGGGGGGGCTTCATACGAGCAGTACTTC | TRBD2 | TRBJ2-7 | many | TRBV28
CASSQGLNRGLSEKLFF | TGTGCCAGCAGCCAAGGCCTTAACAGGGGCCTTTCGGAAAAACTGTTTTTT | TRBD1 | TRBJ1-4 | - | TRBV4-2
CASSSPGYRGTQYF | TGTGCCAGCAGTTCCCCAGGGTATAGGGGGACCCAGTACTTC | - | TRBJ2-5 | - | TRBV28
CSAPEIATNEKLFF | TGCAGTGCCCCTGAGATTGCAACTAATGAAAAACTGTTTTTT | - | TRBJ1-4 | many | TRBV20-1
CASSLDPGAAYEQYF | TGTGCCAGCAGCTTAGATCCAGGGGCAGCCTACGAGCAGTACTTC | - | TRBJ2-7 | many | TRBV11-2
CASRRGAGGANVLTF | TGTGCCAGCAGACGGGGGGCGGGCGGGGCCAACGTCCTGACTTTC | - | TRBJ2-6 | - | TRBV7-2
CASSEGGSYSNQPQHF | TGTGCCAGCAGTGAAGGGGGGTCATATAGCAATCAGCCCCAGCATTTT | - | TRBJ1-5 | - | TRBV6-1
CASSLGVSTVNTEAFF | TGTGCCAGCAGCTTAGGTGTTTCGACGGTGAACACTGAAGCTTTCTTT | - | TRBJ1-1 | many | TRBV7-9
CASSPKTAGASYEQYF | TGTGCCAGCTCACCAAAAACAGCGGGGGCGAGTTACGAGCAGTACTTC | TRBD2 | TRBJ2-7 | - | TRBV18
CATSDQVSGELFF | TGTGCCACCAGTGATCAGGTGTCCGGGGAGCTGTTTTTT | - | TRBJ2-2 | many | TRBV24-1
CASSSGTGADTQYF | TGTGCCAGCAGCTCTGGGACAGGGGCAGATACGCAGTATTTT | TRBD1 | TRBJ2-3 | - | TRBV7-3
CASSPPLRGYEQYF | TGTGCCAGCAGTCCCCCGCTCCGGGGCTACGAGCAGTACTTC | - | TRBJ2-7 | many | TRBV28
CASSEALRYEQYF | TGTGCCAGCAGTGAAGCGCTCCGCTACGAGCAGTACTTC | - | TRBJ2-7 | many | TRBV6-1
CASSTKRDIGAYNEQFF | TGTGCCAGCAGCACCAAACGGGACATTGGGGCCTACAATGAGCAGTTCTTC | - | TRBJ2-1 | many | TRBV28
CAISEAGERYEQYF | TGTGCCATCAGTGAGGCGGGGGAAAGGTACGAGCAGTACTTC | TRBD2 | TRBJ2-7 | - | TRBV10-3
CASSQSGSYEQYF | TGTGCCAGCAGTCAGAGTGGTTCCTACGAGCAGTACTTC | - | TRBJ2-7 | few | TRBV11-2
CASSYSRTGYEQYF | TGTGCCAGCAGTTACTCTAGGACAGGGTACGAGCAGTACTTC | TRBD1 | TRBJ2-7 | few | TRBV6-7
CASSPIRPYGYTF | TGTGCCAGCAGCCCGATCAGGCCCTATGGCTACACCTTC | - | TRBJ1-2 | few | TRBV7-3
CASSQRPLMTSGIPQPYNEQFF | TGTGCCAGCAGCCAACGACCTCTTATGACTAGCGGGATTCCACAACCCTACAATGAGCAGTTCTTC | TRBD2 | TRBJ2-1 | - | TRBV3-1
CSAHTSGRAYNEQFF | TGCAGTGCTCATACTAGCGGGAGGGCCTACAATGAGCAGTTCTTC | TRBD2 | TRBJ2-1 | many | TRBV20-1
CASSRRQGMDEQFF | TGTGCCAGCTCACGTCGTCAGGGTATGGATGAGCAGTTCTTC | - | TRBJ2-1 | many | TRBV18
CASSYRGVTDTQYF | TGTGCCAGCAGTTACCGGGGGGTCACAGATACGCAGTATTTT | TRBD2 | TRBJ2-3 | many | TRBV6-5
CSARDTGLRETQYF | TGCAGTGCTAGAGATACGGGGCTTCGGGAGACCCAGTACTTC | - | TRBJ2-5 | few | TRBV20-1
CASSQVGFKHEQYF | TGTGCCAGCAGCCAAGTGGGCTTCAAGCACGAGCAGTACTTC | - | TRBJ2-7 | many | TRBV3-1
CASSQIPHGGGDTQYF | TGCGCCAGCAGCCAAATTCCCCACGGTGGGGGGGATACGCAGTATTTT | - | TRBJ2-3 | - | TRBV4-1
CASSFRYHSWEQYF | TGTGCCAGCAGCTTTCGGTACCACTCTTGGGAGCAGTACTTC | - | TRBJ2-7 | - | TRBV11-3